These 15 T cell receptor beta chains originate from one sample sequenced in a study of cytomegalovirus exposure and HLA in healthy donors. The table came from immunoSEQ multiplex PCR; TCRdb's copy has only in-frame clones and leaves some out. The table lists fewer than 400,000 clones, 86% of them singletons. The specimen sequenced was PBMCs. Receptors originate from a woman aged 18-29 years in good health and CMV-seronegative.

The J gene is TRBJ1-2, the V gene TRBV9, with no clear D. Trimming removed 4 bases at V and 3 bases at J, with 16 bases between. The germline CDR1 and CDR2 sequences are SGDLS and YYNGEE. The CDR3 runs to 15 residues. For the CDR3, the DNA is TGTGCCAGCAGCCCGTCCCTAGGTCCCTACTATGGCTACACCTTC. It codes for CASSPSLGPYYGYTF.

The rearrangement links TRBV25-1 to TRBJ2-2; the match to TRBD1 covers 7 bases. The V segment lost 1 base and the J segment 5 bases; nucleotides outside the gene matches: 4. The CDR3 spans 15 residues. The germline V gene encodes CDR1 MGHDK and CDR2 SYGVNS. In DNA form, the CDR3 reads TGTGCCAGCAGTGAATCTAGGGGGCGTACCGGGGAGCTGTTTTTT. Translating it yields CASSESRGRTGELFF.

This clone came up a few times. CDR3 nucleotide sequence: TGTGCCAGCAGTTTATCGCGGGGGTTGGGCTATGGCTACACCTTC. Translating it yields CASSLSRGLGYGYTF. The chain uses TRBV27 and TRBJ1-2, with a possible D match to TRBD1 (5 bases). With 0 bases removed from V and 4 bases from J, the gap between germline ends came to 12 bases. The CDR3 has 15 residues. Germline V gene data show CDR1 as MNHEY and CDR2 as SMNVEV (reference sequence).

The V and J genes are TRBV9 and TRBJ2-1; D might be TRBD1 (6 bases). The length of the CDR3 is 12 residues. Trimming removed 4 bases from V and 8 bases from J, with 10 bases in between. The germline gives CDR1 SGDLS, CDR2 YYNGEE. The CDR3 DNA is TGTGCCAGCAGCCCCAGGGGCCATGAGCAGTTCTTC. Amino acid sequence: CASSPRGHEQFF.

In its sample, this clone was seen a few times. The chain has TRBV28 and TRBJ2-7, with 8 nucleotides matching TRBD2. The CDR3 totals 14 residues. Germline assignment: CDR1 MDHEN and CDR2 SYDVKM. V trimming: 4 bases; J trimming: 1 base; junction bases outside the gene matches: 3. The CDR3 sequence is CASSSGGMSYEQYF. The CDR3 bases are TGTGCCAGCAGTTCGGGAGGGATGTCCTACGAGCAGTACTTC.

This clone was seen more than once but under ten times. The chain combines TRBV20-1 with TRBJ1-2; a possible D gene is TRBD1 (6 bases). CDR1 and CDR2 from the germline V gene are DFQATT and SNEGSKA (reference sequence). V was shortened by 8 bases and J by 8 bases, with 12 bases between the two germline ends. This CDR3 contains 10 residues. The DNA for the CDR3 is TGCAGTACTACAGGGTTCGGCTACACCTTC. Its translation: CSTTGFGYTF.

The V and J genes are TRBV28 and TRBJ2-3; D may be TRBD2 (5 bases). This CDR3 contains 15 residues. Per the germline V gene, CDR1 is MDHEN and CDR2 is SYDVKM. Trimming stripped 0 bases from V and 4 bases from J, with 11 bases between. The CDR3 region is CASSLWWEWPDTQYF. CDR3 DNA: TGTGCCAGCAGTTTATGGTGGGAGTGGCCAGATACGCAGTATTTT.

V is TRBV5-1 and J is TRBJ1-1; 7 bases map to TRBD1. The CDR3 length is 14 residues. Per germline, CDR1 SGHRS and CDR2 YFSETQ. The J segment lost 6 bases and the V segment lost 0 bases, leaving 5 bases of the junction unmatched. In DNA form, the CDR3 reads TGCGCCAGCAGCTTGGGACAGGGCGGTCCTGAAGCTTTCTTT. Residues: CASSLGQGGPEAFF.

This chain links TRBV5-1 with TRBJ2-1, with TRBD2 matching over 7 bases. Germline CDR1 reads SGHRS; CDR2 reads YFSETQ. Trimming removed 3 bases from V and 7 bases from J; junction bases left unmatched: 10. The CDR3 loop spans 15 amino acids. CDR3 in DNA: TGCGCCAGCAGCTCCCGGGGCGGGAGTGGGAATGAGCAGTTCTTC. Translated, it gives CASSSRGGSGNEQFF. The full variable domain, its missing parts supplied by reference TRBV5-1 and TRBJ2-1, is KAGVTQTPRYLIKTRGQQVTLSCSPISGHRSVSWYQQTPGQGLQFLFEYFSETQRNKGNFPGRFSGRQFSNSRSEMNVSTLELGDSALYLCASSSRGGSGNEQFFGPGTRLTVL.

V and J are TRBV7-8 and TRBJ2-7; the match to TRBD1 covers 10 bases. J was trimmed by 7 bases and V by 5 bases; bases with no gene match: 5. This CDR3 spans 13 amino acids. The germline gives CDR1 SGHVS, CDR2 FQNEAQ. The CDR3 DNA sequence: TGTGCCAGCAGCCAAGACAGGGGGCAAGAGCAGTACTTC. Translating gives CASSQDRGQEQYF.

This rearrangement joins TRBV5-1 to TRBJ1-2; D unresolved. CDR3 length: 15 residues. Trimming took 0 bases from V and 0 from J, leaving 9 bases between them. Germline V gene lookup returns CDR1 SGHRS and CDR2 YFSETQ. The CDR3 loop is CASSLAAGANYGYTF. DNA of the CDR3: TGCGCCAGCAGCTTGGCCGCGGGAGCTAACTATGGCTACACCTTC.

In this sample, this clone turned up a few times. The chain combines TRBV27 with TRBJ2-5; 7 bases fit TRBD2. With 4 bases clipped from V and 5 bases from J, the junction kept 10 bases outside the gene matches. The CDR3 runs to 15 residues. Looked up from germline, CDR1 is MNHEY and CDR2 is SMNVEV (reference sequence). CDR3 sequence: CASSWASGPVETQYF. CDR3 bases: TGTGCCAGCAGTTGGGCTAGCGGTCCAGTTGAGACCCAGTACTTC.

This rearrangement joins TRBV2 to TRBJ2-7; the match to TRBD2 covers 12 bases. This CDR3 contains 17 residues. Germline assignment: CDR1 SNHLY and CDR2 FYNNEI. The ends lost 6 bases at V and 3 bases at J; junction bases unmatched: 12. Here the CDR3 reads CASSKRTSGTSYYEQYF. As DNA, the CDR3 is TGTGCCAGCAGCAAAAGGACTAGCGGGACCTCTTACTACGAGCAGTACTTC.

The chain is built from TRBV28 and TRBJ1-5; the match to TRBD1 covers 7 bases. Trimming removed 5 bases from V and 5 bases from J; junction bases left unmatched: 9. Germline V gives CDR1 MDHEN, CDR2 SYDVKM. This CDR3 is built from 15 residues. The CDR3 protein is CASSPGDRPYQPQHF. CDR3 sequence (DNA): TGTGCCAGCAGTCCGGGGGACAGACCGTATCAGCCCCAGCATTTT.

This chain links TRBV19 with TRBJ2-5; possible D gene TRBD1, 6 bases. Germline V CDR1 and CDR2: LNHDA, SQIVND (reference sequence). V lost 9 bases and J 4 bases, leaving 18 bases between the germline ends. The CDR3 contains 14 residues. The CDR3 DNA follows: TGTGCCAGCCGCGGACAGACAATACCAGAGACCCAGTACTTC. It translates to CASRGQTIPETQYF.